These 8 T cell receptor beta chains were sequenced from one sample in a study of untreated major depressive disorder. The table came from immunoSEQ multiplex PCR; TCRdb's copy has only in-frame clones and leaves some out. The repertoire holds roughly 14,000 clones, just over 90% seen once, with about 1.5% in the top ten. Notes on the study in general: TRBV05-01 (Vbeta 5.1) usage was higher in CD4+ T cells of depressed patients than controls.

These receptors' antigens are unknown. Specimen: CD4+ T cells from PBMCs. The receptors were gathered from a woman under 40 with major depressive disorder.

V is TRBV27 and J is TRBJ2-1; TRBD1 aligns across 8 bases. Trimming at V came to 5 bases and at J to 9 bases, leaving 12 bases not matched to a gene. Germline V gene sequence: CDR1 MNHEY, CDR2 SMNVEV (reference sequence). The CDR3 is 15 amino acids. CDR3 amino acids: CASSLRGPRGGEQFF. The DNA for the CDR3 is TGTGCCAGCAGTCTCAGGGGGCCTAGGGGAGGTGAGCAGTTCTTC.

This clone showed up just once. V gene TRBV30 combines with J gene TRBJ1-1; possible D gene TRBD1, 5 bases. This CDR3 has 14 amino acids. The germline V gene has CDR1 GTSNPN and CDR2 SVGIG (reference sequence). The V end lost 5 bases, the J end lost 6 bases, and 19 bases lay between the germline ends. CDR3 amino acids: CAWGVVGGTPEAFF. The CDR3 coding sequence is TGTGCCTGGGGGGTTGTAGGAGGGACCCCTGAAGCTTTCTTT.

The chain joins TRBV7-8 to TRBJ1-3, with a weak D call TRBD1 (6 bases). CDR3 length equals 17 residues. Trimming stripped 0 bases from V and 0 bases from J, with 12 bases between. CDR1 and CDR2 (germline): SGHVS, FQNEAQ. CDR3 nucleotides: TGTGCCAGCAGCTTAGCAAACAGGGACTACTCTGGAAACACCATATATTTT. It codes for CASSLANRDYSGNTIYF.

This clone was observed once. The chain uses TRBV6-5 and TRBJ1-5; TRBD1 might be the D (5 bases). Germline CDR1 MNHEY, CDR2 SVGAGI. The CDR3 totals 15 residues. Trimming removed 6 bases from V and 5 bases from J, with 17 bases in between. CDR3 DNA sequence: TGTGCCAGCAGGGCGGCGGGGCAGGGTGATCAGCCCCAGCATTTT. It specifies CASRAAGQGDQPQHF.

V gene TRBV7-9 combines with J gene TRBJ2-7, with D perhaps TRBD1 (6 bases). Germline V gene data show CDR1 as SEHNR and CDR2 as FQNEAQ (reference sequence). The V end lost 5 bases, the J end lost 2 bases, and 16 bases lay between the germline ends. There are 15 residues in the CDR3. CDR3 DNA: TGTGCCAGCAGCCCCCCCCTACAGGGTCCCTACGAGCAGTACTTC. As protein: CASSPPLQGPYEQYF.

The chain has TRBV6-5 and TRBJ1-3, with D possibly matching TRBD1 (6 bases). The CDR3 has 14 amino acids. The germline V gene has CDR1 MNHEY and CDR2 SVGAGI. Trimming removed 8 bases from V and 0 bases from J, with 11 bases in between. The CDR3 nucleotides read TGTGCCAGCCGAACAGGGCCCTCTGGAAACACCATATATTTT. Amino acids: CASRTGPSGNTIYF.

V usage is TRBV7-6 and J usage is TRBJ2-1; 10 bases are a match to TRBD2. Unmatched junction bases numbered 8, after V lost 5 bases and J lost 7 bases. The CDR3 contains 15 residues. Germline CDR1 and CDR2: SGHVS and FNYEAQ. CDR3 DNA: TGTGCCAGCAGCAAGGAGGCTAGCGGGAGTAATGAGCAGTTCTTC. Encoded protein: CASSKEASGSNEQFF.

The chain recombines TRBV11-2 with TRBJ1-1; 7 positions agree with TRBD1. CDR1 SGHAT and CDR2 FQNNGV come from the germline V gene. This CDR3 region has 15 residues. The V and J ends lost 3 bases and 0 bases, in that order; junction bases with no gene match: 4. CDR3 amino acids: CASSFQGQMNTEAFF. CDR3 DNA: TGTGCCAGCAGCTTTCAGGGACAGATGAACACTGAAGCTTTCTTT.